The T cell receptor beta chain under discussion was sequenced for a study of shared clonotypes between healthy human individuals. As regards this clone: The antigen remains unidentified.

Trimming removed 2 bases from V and 4 bases from J, with 12 bases in between. The CDR3 length is 15 residues. In germline, CDR1 is MGHRA, CDR2 YSYEKL. Data came from immunoSEQ multiplex PCR; TCRdb stores just in-frame clones and leaves some out. The sample holds around 2.3 million clones, around 95% seen once. Study conclusions and caveats: Larger estimated richness was generally recorded for naive subsets relative to memory subsets.

The TCR comes from a man between 18 and 35 years old in good health. The genes are TRBV4-1 and TRBJ1-3, with no clear D. The sequenced sample consisted of naive CD4+ T cells sorted from blood. This sample's subset: CD45RA+ positively selected. CDR3 in amino acids: CASSQLAVTGNTIYF. In DNA, the CDR3 is TGCGCCAGCAGCCAACTGGCGGTTACGGGAAACACCATATATTTT.